The 4 T cell receptor beta chains below come from one sample, sequenced in a study of T cell repertoires in cytomegalovirus infection. One entry per CDR3 protein results from TCRdb running MiXCR on the reads. The sample yields more than 150,000 distinct CDR3 sequences, about 20% seen once. The sequenced sample was PBMCs. All receptors come from a human donor in good health (CMV status not recorded). Some clones in this sample may be carry-over from other donors' samples.

This clonotype was detected a few times. The DNA for the CDR3 is TGTGCCAGCATATTACAGCTCAATGAGCAGTTCTTC. Its protein is CASILQLNEQFF. This sequence joins TRBV2 and TRBJ2-1; no clear D. Trimming took 7 bases from V and 6 from J, leaving 10 bases between them. Germline CDR1 and CDR2: SNHLY and FYNNEI. This CDR3 is built from 12 residues.

This rearrangement joins TRBV7-9 to TRBJ2-1; tentatively, D is TRBD1 or TRBD2 (5 bases each). The CDR3 length is 17 residues. In germline, CDR1 is SEHNR, CDR2 FQNEAQ (reference sequence). Trimming took off 3 bases at V and 0 bases at J, with 15 bases between the two ends. Here the CDR3 reads CASSLGTGRSSYNEQFF. The CDR3, as DNA: TGTGCCAGCAGCTTGGGGACGGGGCGCAGCTCCTACAATGAGCAGTTCTTC.

This clonotype was seen repeatedly, ten times or more. The chain couples TRBV12-3 or TRBV12-4 to TRBJ2-5; a possible D gene is TRBD2 (6 bases). CDR3 length: 13 amino acids. V lost 3 bases and J lost 10, with 15 bases in between. CDR3 protein: CASSLGGKERQYF. Here the CDR3 DNA reads TGTGCCAGCAGTTTGGGGGGAAAGGAACGCCAGTACTTC.

The chain employs TRBV6-6 and TRBJ2-7; D is uncertain. V was clipped by 5 bases and J by 2 bases, with 7 bases between them. The CDR3 has 12 residues. The germline V gene has CDR1 MNHNY and CDR2 SVGAGI (reference sequence). The CDR3 region is CASSQSTYEQYF. The CDR3 nucleotides read TGTGCCAGCAGTCAATCCACCTACGAGCAGTACTTC.